The 9 T cell receptor beta chains listed next were all sequenced from one sample in a study of cytomegalovirus exposure and HLA in healthy donors. PCR used 60 Vbeta primers and 13 Jbeta primers. Produced via immunoSEQ multiplex PCR; TCRdb's table is partial and in-frame only. The sample shows approximately 160,000 clones, 75% to 90% of them seen only once. The sequencing sample was made of PBMCs. Every receptor here comes from a man aged 25-45 years in good health and CMV-seropositive.

This chain uses TRBV7-3 with TRBJ1-5, with TRBD1 identical over 9 bases. The trim removed 5 bases at V and 2 bases at J, leaving 16 bases unmatched. Germline CDR1 and CDR2: SGHTA and FQGTGA. This CDR3 comprises 19 residues. The DNA for the CDR3 is TGTGCCAGCAGCCTACCGGGGGACAGGGAGAGGCTGGGCAATCAGCCCCAGCATTTT. Protein product: CASSLPGDRERLGNQPQHF.

The rearrangement joins TRBV2 to TRBJ1-2; a possible D gene is TRBD1 (5 bases). This CDR3 has 14 amino acids. V was trimmed by 4 bases and J by 8 bases, leaving 17 bases between them. CDR1 and CDR2 (germline): SNHLY, FYNNEI. The CDR3 sequence: CASSVQGGSKGYTF. CDR3 nucleotides: TGTGCCAGCAGTGTGCAGGGCGGAAGTAAAGGCTACACCTTC.

This chain links TRBV10-1 with TRBJ2-5, with D possibly being TRBD1 (6 bases). In germline, CDR1 is WNHNN, CDR2 SYGVQD (reference sequence). With 3 bases removed from V and 1 base from J, the gap between germline ends came to 9 bases. CDR3 length: 14 amino acids. In DNA form, the CDR3 reads TGCGCCAGCAGTGACCCAGGGGCCCAAGAGACCCAGTACTTC. This sequence encodes CASSDPGAQETQYF.

CDR3 sequence (DNA): TGCGCCAGCAGCCGGGACAGGGGATCAGATACGCAGTATTTT. This translates into CASSRDRGSDTQYF. This chain joins TRBV5-1 and TRBJ2-3; TRBD1 aligns across 10 bases. Trimming at V came to 4 bases and at J to 4 bases, leaving 3 bases not matched to a gene. Germline CDR1 reads SGHRS; CDR2 reads YFSETQ. The CDR3 is 14 residues long.

The rearrangement joins TRBV13 to TRBJ2-2; 8 bases are a match to TRBD2. J lost 4 bases, V lost 3 bases, and 7 bases had no gene match. The CDR3 has 16 amino acids. Germline CDR1 PRHDT, CDR2 FYEKMQ (reference sequence). CDR3 protein: CASSLGTGGGTGELFF. The CDR3 DNA sequence: TGTGCCAGCAGCTTGGGGACGGGAGGGGGCACCGGGGAGCTGTTTTTT.

The chain employs TRBV29-1 and TRBJ2-3; D possibly corresponds to TRBD2 (6 bases). The CDR3 runs 14 residues. Germline CDR1 and CDR2: SQVTM and ANQGSEA. The V end was cut by 3 bases, the J end by 1 base, with 11 bases between. The CDR3, as DNA: TGCAGCGTTGAGGCCGGGAGCGGCACAGATACGCAGTATTTT. Its protein is CSVEAGSGTDTQYF.

The chain links TRBV4-2 to TRBJ2-2; 7 bases agree with TRBD2. The CDR3 extends over 14 amino acids. Germline CDR1 is LGHNA and CDR2 is YNFKEQ. V shed 0 bases and J 7 bases; nucleotides not matched to a gene: 2. As DNA, the CDR3 is TGTGCCAGCAGCCAAGAGGGAGGGATCGGGGAGCTGTTTTTT. Protein product: CASSQEGGIGELFF.

This rearrangement joins TRBV6-5 to TRBJ2-3; 7 bases fit TRBD2. The CDR3 consists of 16 residues. Germline lookup yields CDR1 MNHEY and CDR2 SVGAGI. With 4 bases clipped from V and 2 bases from J, the junction kept 9 bases outside the gene matches. CDR3 protein: CASSSITGTITDTQYF. DNA for the CDR3: TGTGCCAGCAGTTCCATAACCGGGACTATCACAGATACGCAGTATTTT.

This clone has just one count. The chain recombines TRBV2 with TRBJ2-1; D call uncertain. The germline V gene has CDR1 SNHLY and CDR2 FYNNEI. The CDR3 consists of 15 residues. Trimming took 7 bases from V and 1 from J, leaving 14 bases between them. CDR3 DNA: TGTGCCAGCAATTCACAGTACGCGTCCTACAATGAGCAGTTCTTC. This codes for CASNSQYASYNEQFF.